The sample holds a few counts of the clone carrying this TCR beta chain. It may be a read error: a sequence one base away is much more abundant. This sample stems from a study of blood T cells in healthy people across ages. Next came a second PCR, run for about 7 to 12 cycles, which used a sample-barcoded 5' primer along with a J-beta primer mix. Each CDR3 protein gets one entry after TCRdb re-called the 5' RACE reads with MiXCR. The repertoire consists of about 700,000 distinct CDR3 sequences, with about a third occurring once and the leading ten covering roughly 15%. The CDR3 consists of 16 residues. Deletions cut 3 bases from V and 7 bases from J, with 23 bases between. Germline values: CDR1 SGDLS, CDR2 YYNGEE.

This sequence joins TRBV9 and TRBJ2-7; a possible D gene is TRBD1 (6 bases). The sequenced sample was blood. This TCR derives from a woman older than 75 in good health. CDR3: CASSGQARGAVNEQYF. In nucleotides, the CDR3 is TGTGCCAGCAGCGGACAGGCCAGGGGAGCGGTCAATGAGCAGTACTTC. Using reference TRBV9 and TRBJ2-7 for the parts outside the CDR3, the full variable domain is DSGVTQTPKHLITATGQRVTLRCSPRSGDLSVYWYQQSLDQGLQFLIQYYNGEERAKGNILERFSAQQFPDLHSELNLSSLELGDSALYFCASSGQARGAVNEQYFGPGTRLTVT.